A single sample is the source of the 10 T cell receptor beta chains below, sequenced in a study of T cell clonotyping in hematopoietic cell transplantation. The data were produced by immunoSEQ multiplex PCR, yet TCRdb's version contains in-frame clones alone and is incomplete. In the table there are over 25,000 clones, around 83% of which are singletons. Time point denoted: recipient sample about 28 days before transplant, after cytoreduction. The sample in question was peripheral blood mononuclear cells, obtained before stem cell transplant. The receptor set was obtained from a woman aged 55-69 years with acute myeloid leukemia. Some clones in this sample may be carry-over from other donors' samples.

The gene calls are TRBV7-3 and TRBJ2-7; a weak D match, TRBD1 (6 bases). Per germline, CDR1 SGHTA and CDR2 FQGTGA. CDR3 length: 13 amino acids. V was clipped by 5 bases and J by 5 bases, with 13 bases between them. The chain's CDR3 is CASSPQGINEQYF. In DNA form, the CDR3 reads TGTGCCAGCAGCCCTCAGGGGATTAACGAGCAGTACTTC.

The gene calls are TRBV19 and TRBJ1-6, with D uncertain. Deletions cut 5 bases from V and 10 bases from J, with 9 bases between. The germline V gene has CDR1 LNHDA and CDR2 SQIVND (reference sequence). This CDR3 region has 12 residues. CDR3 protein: CASSVGGSPLHF. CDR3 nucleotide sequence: TGTGCCAGTAGTGTGGGTGGGTCACCCCTCCACTTT.

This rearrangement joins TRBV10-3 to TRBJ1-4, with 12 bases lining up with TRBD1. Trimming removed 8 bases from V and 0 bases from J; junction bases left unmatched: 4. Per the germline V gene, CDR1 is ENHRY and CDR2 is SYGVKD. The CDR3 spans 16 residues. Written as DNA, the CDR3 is TGTGCCATCGGGGACAGGGGGCTCGCAACTAATGAAAAACTGTTTTTT. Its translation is CAIGDRGLATNEKLFF.

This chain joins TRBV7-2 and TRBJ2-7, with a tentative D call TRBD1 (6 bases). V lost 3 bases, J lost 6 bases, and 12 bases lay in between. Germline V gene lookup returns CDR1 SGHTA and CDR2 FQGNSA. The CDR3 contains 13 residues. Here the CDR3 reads CASSLTGGPEQYF. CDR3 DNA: TGTGCCAGCAGCTTGACAGGTGGGCCCGAGCAGTACTTC.

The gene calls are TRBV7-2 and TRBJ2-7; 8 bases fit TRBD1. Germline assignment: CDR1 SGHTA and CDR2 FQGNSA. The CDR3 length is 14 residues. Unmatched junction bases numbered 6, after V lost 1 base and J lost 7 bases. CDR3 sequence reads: CASSLGTGGWEQYF. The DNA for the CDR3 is TGTGCCAGCAGCTTAGGAACAGGGGGGTGGGAGCAGTACTTC.

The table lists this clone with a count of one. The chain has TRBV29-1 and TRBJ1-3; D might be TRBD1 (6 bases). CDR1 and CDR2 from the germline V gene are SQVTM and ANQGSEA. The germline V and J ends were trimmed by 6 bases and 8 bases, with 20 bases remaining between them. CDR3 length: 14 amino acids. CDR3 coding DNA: TGCAGCGTCGACGACAGGCGGGGAGGGGACACCATATATTTT. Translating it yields CSVDDRRGGDTIYF.

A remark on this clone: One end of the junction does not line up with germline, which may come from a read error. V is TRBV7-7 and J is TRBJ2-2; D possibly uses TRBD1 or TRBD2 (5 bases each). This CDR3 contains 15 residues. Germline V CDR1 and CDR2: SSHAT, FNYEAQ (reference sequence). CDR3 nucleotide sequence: TGTGCTAGCAGCGCACGGGACGGATTCACCGGGGAGCTGTTTTTT. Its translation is CASSARDGFTGELFF.

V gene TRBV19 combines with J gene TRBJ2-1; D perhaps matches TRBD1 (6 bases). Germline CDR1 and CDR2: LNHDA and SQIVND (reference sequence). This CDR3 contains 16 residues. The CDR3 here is CAHCGPRGSSYNEQFF. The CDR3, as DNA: TGTGCTCACTGCGGGCCGAGGGGGAGCTCCTACAATGAGCAGTTCTTC.

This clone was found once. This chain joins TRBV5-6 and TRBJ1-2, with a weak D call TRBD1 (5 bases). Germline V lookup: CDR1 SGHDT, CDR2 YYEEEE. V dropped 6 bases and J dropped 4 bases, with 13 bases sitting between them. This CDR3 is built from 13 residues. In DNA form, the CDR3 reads TGTGCCAGCACGTCCAGGACACTCTATGGCTACACCTTC. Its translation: CASTSRTLYGYTF.

This CDR3 is CSVGEAGGGDEQFF. The CDR3 DNA reads TGCAGCGTTGGGGAAGCGGGTGGGGGCGATGAGCAGTTCTTC. The V and J genes are TRBV29-1 and TRBJ2-1; either TRBD1 or TRBD2 may fit D (6 bases each). There are 14 residues in the CDR3. Trimming left V 4 bases short and J 8 bases short, with 18 bases between. Germline CDR1 reads SQVTM; CDR2 reads ANQGSEA.